These 25 T cell receptor beta chains came from one sample sequenced in a study of blood T cell repertoires in COVID-19. Profiled with immunoSEQ multiplex PCR; TCRdb holds only in-frame clones, not every one. This repertoire shows roughly 290,000 clones, around nine tenths found once; its top ten account for about 1.8%. Sequences were obtained from PBMCs or T cells enriched from blood (not recorded which). These receptors came from a woman in her forties who had recovered from COVID-19.

The genes are TRBV20-1 and TRBJ2-1, with D hard to call. Germline CDR1 is DFQATT and CDR2 is SNEGSKA (reference sequence). This CDR3 is built from 11 residues. V was pared by 3 bases and J by 10 bases, with 10 bases between. CDR3 coding DNA: TGCAGTGCTAGGTCAGCGTGGGAGCAGTTCTTC. Its translation is CSARSAWEQFF.

The V call is TRBV29-1, the J call TRBJ1-2, with unresolved D. The V end was cut by 7 bases, the J end by 0 bases, with 12 bases between. CDR1 is SQVTM and CDR2 is ANQGSEA in the germline V gene. This CDR3 has 13 residues. In DNA form, the CDR3 reads TGCAGCGGAGAGGAGATACCTAACTATGGCTACACCTTC. Translating it yields CSGEEIPNYGYTF. Together with reference TRBV29-1 and TRBJ1-2, the CDR3 gives the full variable domain: SAVISQKPSRDICQRGTSLTIQCQVDSQVTMMFWYRQQPGQSLTLIATANQGSEATYESGFVIDKFPISRPNLTFSTLTVSNMSPEDSSIYLCSGEEIPNYGYTFGSGTRLTVV.

The chain combines TRBV30 with TRBJ1-3; the D is unclear. Germline V gene lookup returns CDR1 GTSNPN and CDR2 SVGIG (reference sequence). The ends were cut back, 0 bases at V and 1 base at J, with 7 bases in the middle. The CDR3 sequence is 14 residues long. CDR3 protein: CAWSVLVSGNTIYF. The CDR3 DNA reads as TGTGCCTGGAGTGTACTTGTTTCTGGAAACACCATATATTTT.

The CDR3 coding sequence is TGTGCCAGCAGTGTGGTTTCTAAGTCAGGGGGACGAATCGGCACTGAAGCTTTCTTT. It encodes CASSVVSKSGGRIGTEAFF. V gene TRBV6-1 combines with J gene TRBJ1-1; 7 bases agree with TRBD1. The CDR3 extends over 19 amino acids. Germline V gene lookup returns CDR1 MNHNS and CDR2 SASEGT. The J segment lost 4 bases and the V segment lost 4 bases, leaving 21 bases of the junction unmatched.

The V and J genes are TRBV6-2 or TRBV6-3 and TRBJ1-2; the D is unclear. Deletions cut 5 bases from V and 2 bases from J, with 9 bases between. The germline V gene has CDR1 MNHEY and CDR2 SVGEGT. This CDR3 spans 13 amino acids. The CDR3 loop reads CASSTRRNYGYTF. Here the CDR3 DNA reads TGTGCCAGCAGTACCCGGAGGAACTATGGCTACACCTTC.

The CDR3 sequence: CASSRQGPRETQYF. CDR3 sequence (DNA): TGTGCCAGCAGCCGACAGGGCCCAAGAGAGACCCAGTACTTC. The chain couples TRBV5-5 to TRBJ2-5; TRBD1 agrees at 7 bases. The V and J ends lost 4 bases and 4 bases, in that order; junction bases with no gene match: 7. Germline V CDR1 and CDR2: SGHKS, YYEKEE (reference sequence). The CDR3 consists of 14 residues.

J is TRBJ1-5 and V is TRBV5-6; the D is unclear. CDR3 length: 15 residues. V was shortened by 1 base and J by 1 base, with 9 bases between the two germline ends. Germline CDR1 is SGHDT and CDR2 is YYEEEE. This chain's CDR3 is CASSLRGWSNQPQHF. The CDR3 nucleotides are TGTGCCAGCAGCTTGAGAGGCTGGAGCAATCAGCCCCAGCATTTT.

The chain joins TRBV24-1 to TRBJ1-2; possible D gene TRBD1, 6 bases. With 4 bases removed from V and 0 bases from J, the gap between germline ends came to 14 bases. The germline gives CDR1 KGHDR, CDR2 SFDVKD. This CDR3 has 16 amino acids. CDR3 region: CATSEDGQRSNYGYTF. The CDR3 DNA follows: TGTGCCACCAGTGAGGATGGACAGCGCTCTAACTATGGCTACACCTTC.

V is TRBV4-1 and J is TRBJ1-1, with a weak D call TRBD1 (5 bases). CDR3 length equals 17 residues. Germline V lookup: CDR1 MGHRA, CDR2 YSYEKL. Trimming stripped 1 base from V and 4 bases from J, with 19 bases between. The CDR3 here is CASSQVNLLGGFTEAFF. CDR3 coding DNA: TGCGCCAGCAGCCAAGTCAATCTCCTTGGGGGGTTCACTGAAGCTTTCTTT.

The chain employs TRBV13 and TRBJ1-1; D perhaps matches TRBD1 (5 bases). The germline V gene has CDR1 PRHDT and CDR2 FYEKMQ (reference sequence). This CDR3 has 15 residues. Trimming shortened V by 3 bases and J by 7 bases, and 18 bases separated the two germline ends. As DNA, the CDR3 is TGTGCCAGCAGCTTCAGAGTCACTACAACAGGTGAAGCTTTCTTT. It is translated as CASSFRVTTTGEAFF.

The gene calls are TRBV9 and TRBJ1-2; 7 bases fit TRBD1. The V and J ends lost 4 bases and 8 bases, in that order; junction bases with no gene match: 14. Germline V gene data show CDR1 as SGDLS and CDR2 as YYNGEE. The CDR3 spans 15 residues. This chain's CDR3 is CASSFSDRPRWGYTF. For the CDR3, the DNA is TGTGCCAGCAGCTTTTCGGACAGGCCCCGGTGGGGCTACACCTTC.

V and J are TRBV5-1 and TRBJ1-2; a possible D gene is TRBD1 (6 bases). Germline CDR1 SGHRS, CDR2 YFSETQ. Trimming removed 0 bases at V and 2 bases at J, with 14 bases between. This CDR3 is 16 amino acids long. CDR3 in DNA: TGCGCCAGCAGCTTGGGCCCGGCAGGGGCCAACTATGGCTACACCTTC. This translates into CASSLGPAGANYGYTF.

V usage is TRBV5-1 and J usage is TRBJ1-4; TRBD1 agrees at 7 bases. V trimming: 0 bases; J trimming: 4 bases; junction bases outside the gene matches: 6. Germline V gives CDR1 SGHRS, CDR2 YFSETQ. The CDR3 contains 16 residues. This CDR3 is CASSLGPTGFNEKLFF. Written as DNA, the CDR3 is TGCGCCAGCAGCTTGGGACCGACAGGGTTTAATGAAAAACTGTTTTTT.

The V gene is TRBV23-1, the J gene TRBJ1-3; D gene unclear. TRBV23-1 is placed among ORFs of uncertain function. This CDR3 region has 16 residues. The V end was cut by 0 bases, the J end by 0 bases, with 9 bases between. This CDR3 reads CASSQSVISSGNTIYF. In nucleotides, the CDR3 is TGCGCCAGCAGTCAATCTGTCATTAGCTCTGGAAACACCATATATTTT.

The rearrangement uses TRBV5-6 and TRBJ2-2, with 12 nucleotides matching TRBD2. J was trimmed by 0 bases and V by 7 bases; bases with no gene match: 4. The germline V gene has CDR1 SGHDT and CDR2 YYEEEE. The CDR3 extends over 16 amino acids. The CDR3 sequence: CASGWTSGANTGELFF. The DNA of the CDR3 is TGTGCCAGCGGTTGGACTAGCGGGGCGAACACCGGGGAGCTGTTTTTT.

The rearrangement links TRBV2 to TRBJ2-5, with no clear D. This CDR3 has 12 amino acids. Between the trimmed V and J ends, which lost 0 bases and 5 bases, there was a span of 4 bases. CDR1 is SNHLY, CDR2 FYNNEI, per germline. The chain's CDR3 is CASSEARETQYF. In DNA, the CDR3 is TGTGCCAGCAGTGAAGCGCGGGAGACCCAGTACTTC.

The chain links TRBV3-1 (or the pseudogene TRBV3-2) to TRBJ1-1; 7 nucleotides match TRBD1. V lost 5 bases, J lost 0 bases, and 6 bases stayed unmatched. The germline V gene has CDR1 LGHDT and CDR2 YNNKEL (reference sequence). This CDR3 is built from 15 residues. DNA of the CDR3: TGTGCCAGCAGCGAGGGACAGAGCTTGAACACTGAAGCTTTCTTT. Its translation is CASSEGQSLNTEAFF.

This rearrangement joins TRBV6-5 to TRBJ1-2; 7 nucleotides line up with TRBD1. Germline V gives CDR1 MNHEY, CDR2 SVGAGI. CDR3 size: 15 residues. The V segment lost 7 bases and the J segment 0 bases; nucleotides outside the gene matches: 8. CDR3 residues: CASMRTGLANYGYTF. The CDR3 bases are TGTGCCAGCATGAGGACAGGCCTAGCTAACTATGGCTACACCTTC.

The chain employs TRBV18 and TRBJ2-2; a possible D gene is TRBD2 (5 bases). Germline V CDR1 and CDR2: KGHSH, LQKENI. CDR3 length: 16 residues. The V end lost 3 bases, the J end lost 3 bases, and 14 bases lay between the germline ends. The CDR3 DNA sequence: TGTGCCAGCTCACCCGATGCTACGAGGGACACCGGGGAGCTGTTTTTT. This codes for CASSPDATRDTGELFF.

This clone was seen a few times. V usage is TRBV7-3 and J usage is TRBJ2-4; 9 nucleotides line up with TRBD2. Germline V CDR1 and CDR2: SGHTA, FQGTGA. The CDR3 is made up of 18 amino acids. The V gene end was trimmed by 1 base and the J gene end by 3 bases; junction bases not matched to a gene: 10. The CDR3 spells CASSLIAGASLGKNIQYF. The CDR3 nucleotides are TGTGCCAGCAGCTTAATAGCGGGAGCCTCCTTAGGCAAAAACATTCAGTACTTC.

The chain uses TRBV2 and TRBJ1-1; D gene ambiguous. The length of the CDR3 is 10 residues. Trimming took 7 bases from V and 4 from J, leaving 4 bases between them. Germline lookup yields CDR1 SNHLY and CDR2 FYNNEI. Here the CDR3 reads CASTGTEAFF. The DNA of the CDR3 is TGTGCCAGCACGGGCACTGAAGCTTTCTTT.

This clone was seen only once. The rearrangement links TRBV5-1 to TRBJ2-7; 14 nucleotides match TRBD2. The junction had 11 bases not matched to a gene; V was cut back by 4 bases and J by 5 bases. The CDR3 is made up of 17 amino acids. Germline lookup yields CDR1 SGHRS and CDR2 YFSETQ. The CDR3 reads CASSPAGTSGSLNEQYF. The CDR3 DNA follows: TGCGCCAGCAGCCCTGCCGGGACTAGCGGGAGTTTAAACGAGCAGTACTTC.

V gene TRBV5-1 combines with J gene TRBJ1-1, with D unresolved. CDR1 and CDR2 from the germline V gene are SGHRS and YFSETQ. The V end lost 2 bases, the J end lost 3 bases, and 14 bases lay between the germline ends. The CDR3 spans 15 residues. In nucleotides, the CDR3 is TGCGCCAGCAGCTTTAGCCCAGCGACTGACACTGAAGCTTTCTTT. Translating it yields CASSFSPATDTEAFF.

The chain is built from TRBV5-1 and TRBJ1-1; D unclear. The CDR3 is 13 residues long. Germline CDR1 SGHRS, CDR2 YFSETQ. Trimming took 4 bases from V and 2 from J, leaving 9 bases between them. The CDR3 is CASSPDTNTEAFF. CDR3 sequence (DNA): TGCGCCAGCAGCCCCGACACCAACACTGAAGCTTTCTTT.

V and J are TRBV5-1 and TRBJ1-2, with D possibly TRBD1 on 6 matching bases. The CDR3 is 14 amino acids. Between the trimmed V and J ends, which lost 4 bases and 3 bases, there was a span of 13 bases. Germline CDR1 SGHRS, CDR2 YFSETQ. CDR3 nucleotide sequence: TGCGCCAGCAGCACAGGACAGACCCACTATGGCTACACCTTC. This gives the protein CASSTGQTHYGYTF.